Given below is one T cell receptor beta chain in context. The antigen is not known. This specimen comes from a study of cytomegalovirus exposure and HLA in healthy donors. Overall study: An analysis done earlier identified roughly 120 million unique TCR beta sequences from around 180 million T cells.

The germline V gene encodes CDR1 SGHDN and CDR2 FVKESK. Trimming removed 4 bases at V and 5 bases at J, with 15 bases between. The length of the CDR3 is 15 residues. Findings and limits, study-wide: In an earlier analysis, productive rearrangement rates for most beta V segments clustered near 87% or 30%. Reportedly, fewer N-insertions than the approximately 700-donor mean appeared in an Asian-associated ancestry cluster in a later analysis.

Both 60 Vbeta primers and 13 Jbeta primers went into the PCR. The protocol was immunoSEQ multiplex PCR, while the TCRdb copy is restricted to in-frame clones and leaves out a portion. Its listing shows more than 90,000 clones. This clonotype originated in a man aged 25 to 40 in good health and CMV-seronegative. Material for sequencing was PBMCs. The V gene is TRBV14, the J gene TRBJ1-5; D gene uncertain. CDR3 in DNA: TGTGCCAGCAGCCGCCTCGGTCCCCAACATCAGCCCCAGCATTTT. Protein sequence: CASSRLGPQHQPQHF.